These 13 T cell receptor beta chains were all obtained from the same sample, sequenced in a study of blood T cells in healthy people across ages. Alongside a J-beta primer mix, a sample-barcoded 5' primer served in a second PCR lasting about 7 to 11 cycles. TCRdb ran MiXCR on the 5' RACE reads and lists one entry per CDR3 protein. The table shows about 800,000 distinct CDR3 sequences, with about 47% occurring only once. Sequences were obtained from blood. The receptors come from a man older than 75 in good health.

Concerning this clonotype itself: At one end the junction does not follow the germline gene, possibly because of a read error. The CDR3 coding sequence is TGTGCCATCAGTGCCCAGGGACAGGGACTTGAAGAACTGTTTTTT. Encoded protein: CAISAQGQGLEELFF. V and J are TRBV10-3 and TRBJ1-4; 9 positions agree with TRBD1. The germline CDR1 and CDR2 sequences are ENHRY and SYGVKD. The CDR3 consists of 15 residues.

This clonotype was seen repeatedly, ten times or more. The V gene is TRBV5-1, the J gene TRBJ2-5; 7 bases align to TRBD2. This CDR3 comprises 15 residues. With V trimmed by 3 bases and J by 5 bases, 10 bases remained unmatched. Germline V gives CDR1 SGHRS, CDR2 YFSETQ. The CDR3 nucleotides read TGCGCCAGCAGCTGGGGGGGTACGGGTCGGGAGACCCAGTACTTC. Translation: CASSWGGTGRETQYF. The full variable domain, rest sourced from reference TRBV5-1 and TRBJ2-5, is KAGVTQTPRYLIKTRGQQVTLSCSPISGHRSVSWYQQTPGQGLQFLFEYFSETQRNKGNFPGRFSGRQFSNSRSEMNVSTLELGDSALYLCASSWGGTGRETQYFGPGTRLLVL.

About this clonotype: A much larger clone lies one base from this, so it may be a read error. The gene calls are TRBV10-3 and TRBJ2-1, with 7 positions matching TRBD1. The CDR3 consists of 16 residues. The V gene's germline CDR1 is ENHRY and CDR2 SYGVKD. CDR3 in amino acids: CAIKDATGSSYKEQFF. The DNA for the CDR3 is TGTGCCATAAAGGATGCGACAGGGAGCTCCTACAAGGAGCAGTTCTTC.

The rearrangement links TRBV20-1 to TRBJ1-2, with a weak D call TRBD1 (5 bases). The CDR3 is made up of 15 amino acids. V lost 2 bases and J lost 4, with 17 bases in between. Germline V CDR1 and CDR2: DFQATT, SNEGSKA (reference sequence). CDR3 bases: TGCAGTGCTAGACCTACGGGACGGGGCTTCTATGGCTACACCTTC. Translating it yields CSARPTGRGFYGYTF.

The chain is built from TRBV15 and TRBJ1-1; D is perhaps TRBD1 (5 bases). Germline CDR1 is LNHNV and CDR2 is YYDKDF (reference sequence). With 9 bases removed from V and 3 bases from J, the gap between germline ends came to 17 bases. The CDR3 runs to 14 residues. CDR3 amino acids: CATDGGERDTEAFF. The CDR3 DNA reads as TGTGCCACAGACGGGGGGGAGAGGGACACTGAAGCTTTCTTT.

The chain uses TRBV7-2 and TRBJ2-1; 12 nucleotides match TRBD1. V trimming: 3 bases; J trimming: 9 bases; junction bases outside the gene matches: 6. The CDR3 has 15 residues. The V gene's germline CDR1 is SGHTA and CDR2 FQGNSA. CDR3 DNA sequence: TGTGCCAGCAGCTTCGGGACAGGGGGCTTTGGTGAGCAGTTCTTC. It encodes CASSFGTGGFGEQFF.

V gene TRBV2 combines with J gene TRBJ1-1, with 7 nucleotides matching TRBD1. V lost 6 bases, J lost 3 bases, and 7 bases stayed unmatched. Germline CDR1 is SNHLY and CDR2 is FYNNEI. The CDR3 contains 14 residues. The CDR3 DNA sequence: TGTGCCAGCAGACCCGGGACAGAAGACACTGAAGCTTTCTTT. It is translated as CASRPGTEDTEAFF.

This clonotype came up a few times. The gene calls are TRBV30 and TRBJ2-1; D uncertain. Trimming shortened V by 7 bases and J by 4 bases, and 14 bases separated the two germline ends. The germline V gene has CDR1 GTSNPN and CDR2 SVGIG (reference sequence). The length of the CDR3 is 13 residues. Here the CDR3 reads CASVGGPYNEQFF. In nucleotides, the CDR3 is TGTGCCTCCGTCGGCGGCCCTTACAATGAGCAGTTCTTC.

This clonotype was recorded a few times. The chain links TRBV13 to TRBJ2-3; TRBD2 might be the D (6 bases). Looked up from germline, CDR1 is PRHDT and CDR2 is FYEKMQ (reference sequence). This CDR3 comprises 15 residues. V lost 4 bases to trimming and J lost 6 bases, with 17 bases between them. CDR3 region: CASSSPYGRRDTQYF. CDR3 coding DNA: TGTGCCAGCAGCTCCCCTTACGGGAGAAGGGATACGCAGTATTTT.

This chain uses TRBV7-2 with TRBJ2-3, with 9 bases matching TRBD1. CDR3 size: 17 residues. The germline CDR1 and CDR2 sequences are SGHTA and FQGNSA. Germline trimming cut 3 bases from V and 7 bases from J; bases unmatched to any gene: 14. The CDR3 DNA follows: TGTGCCAGCAGCTTGGGGTTGAGGGGACAGGGTTTTTATACGCAGTATTTT. This encodes CASSLGLRGQGFYTQYF. Supplemented by reference TRBV7-2 and TRBJ2-3, the full variable domain reads GAGVSQSPSNKVTEKGKDVELRCDPISGHTALYWYRQSLGQGLEFLIYFQGNSAPDKSGLPSDRFSAERTGGSVSTLTIQRTQQEDSAVYLCASSLGLRGQGFYTQYFGPGTRLTVL.

This clonotype was seen only a few times. This chain links TRBV29-1 with TRBJ2-2; D remains ambiguous. Trimming pared 2 bases from V and 8 bases from J, leaving 6 bases between. The CDR3 spans 11 residues. Looked up from germline, CDR1 is SQVTM and CDR2 is ANQGSEA. The CDR3 loop is CSVERLGELFF. The CDR3 DNA reads as TGCAGCGTTGAAAGGCTTGGGGAGCTGTTTTTT.

The rearrangement links TRBV2 to TRBJ2-5, with TRBD1 as a possible D gene (5 bases). Between the trimmed V and J ends, which lost 3 bases and 2 bases, there was a span of 13 bases. CDR1 is SNHLY and CDR2 is FYNNEI in the germline V gene. The CDR3 is 15 amino acids. CDR3 coding DNA: TGTGCCAGCAGTGACGGAGCAGGGCATCAAGAGACCCAGTACTTC. This encodes CASSDGAGHQETQYF.

This clonotype was seen ten or more times. The rearrangement uses TRBV24-1 and TRBJ2-3; 9 nucleotides match TRBD1. CDR3 length: 18 amino acids. Trimming removed 4 bases from V and 2 bases from J; junction bases left unmatched: 12. Germline assignment: CDR1 KGHDR and CDR2 SFDVKD. CDR3: CATSDRFGTGTNTDTQYF. In DNA form, the CDR3 reads TGTGCCACCAGTGACCGCTTCGGGACAGGGACGAACACAGATACGCAGTATTTT.